This T cell receptor beta chain came from a study of Ad26.COV2.S vaccination and SARS-CoV-2 variants. Assay: immunoSEQ multiplex PCR; the TCRdb copy retains only in-frame clones and omits some. The sample holds hundreds of thousands of clones, less than 90% seen once. Noted treatment: roughly 19 received Ad26.COV2.S at low or high dose, single or two shots; 5 received placebo; per-sample allocation not given. Collection of the samples took place on day 63 after the first injection of vaccine or placebo. Germline CDR1 reads SGHTA; CDR2 reads FQGNSA. Trimming cost V 2 bases and J 6 bases; bases outside gene matches: 13. The CDR3 runs 16 residues.

This chain links TRBV7-2 with TRBJ2-7; 7 bases map to TRBD1. The sequence was obtained from a person aged 18-65 years who received the Ad26.COV2.S COVID-19 vaccine or a placebo. The sequencing here drew on peripheral blood, taken in a trial of Ad26.COV2.S vaccine versus placebo. The CDR3 nucleotides read TGTGCCAGCAGCTTATTCCAGGGGGAGTATTCGCGCGAGCAGTACTTC. This codes for CASSLFQGEYSREQYF.